Listed below are T cell receptor beta chains from one sample, sequenced in a study of early stage breast cancer tumors. Profiled with immunoSEQ multiplex PCR; TCRdb holds only in-frame clones, not every one. Among tens of thousands of clones listed, more than 60% were seen once. The specimen sequenced was blood. These TCRs come from a person aged 25 to 40 with breast cancer. Each CDR3 is given with its conserved first and last residue. D genes are given only for firm matches. Where a row states a size, it is once, few, many or the class of an expanded clone; other rows omit it.

NA | TRBJ2-1 | TRBV7-2 | NA | CASSLGAGTYNEQFF | TGTGCCAGCAGCTTAGGGGCGGGTACCTACAATGAGCAGTTCTTC
NA | TRBJ2-1 | TRBV4-3 | NA | CASSQQGSHEQFF | TGCGCCAGCAGCCAACAGGGGAGCCATGAGCAGTTCTTC
NA | TRBJ2-7 | TRBV10-2 | TRBD2 | CASSDLAGVGEQYF | TGCGCCAGCAGTGACCTAGCGGGAGTTGGCGAGCAGTACTTC
NA | TRBJ2-2 | TRBV28 | TRBD1 | CASSLVDRGPVGELFF | TGTGCCAGCAGTTTAGTTGACAGGGGGCCTGTCGGGGAGCTGTTTTTT
NA | TRBJ2-1 | TRBV18 | TRBD2 | CASSWSGGIYNEQFF | TGTGCCAGCTCATGGAGCGGGGGTATATACAATGAGCAGTTCTTC
NA | TRBJ2-1 | TRBV5-6 | TRBD1 | CASSGTTGVTPYNEQFF | TGTGCCAGCAGCGGAACTACAGGGGTAACGCCCTACAATGAGCAGTTCTTC
NA | TRBJ2-7 | TRBV27 | NA | CASSPPAGEQYF | TGTGCCAGCAGTCCTCCCGCGGGAGAGCAGTACTTC
once | TRBJ2-3 | TRBV7-7 | NA | CASSPADTDTQYF | TGTGCCAGCAGCCCCGCCGACACAGATACGCAGTATTTT
few | TRBJ2-5 | TRBV20-1 | NA | CSQKGGETQYF | TGCAGTCAAAAGGGAGGAGAGACCCAGTACTTC
NA | TRBJ1-1 | TRBV25-1 | TRBD1 | CASQAQGAPEAFF | TGTGCCAGTCAGGCTCAGGGGGCCCCTGAAGCTTTCTTT